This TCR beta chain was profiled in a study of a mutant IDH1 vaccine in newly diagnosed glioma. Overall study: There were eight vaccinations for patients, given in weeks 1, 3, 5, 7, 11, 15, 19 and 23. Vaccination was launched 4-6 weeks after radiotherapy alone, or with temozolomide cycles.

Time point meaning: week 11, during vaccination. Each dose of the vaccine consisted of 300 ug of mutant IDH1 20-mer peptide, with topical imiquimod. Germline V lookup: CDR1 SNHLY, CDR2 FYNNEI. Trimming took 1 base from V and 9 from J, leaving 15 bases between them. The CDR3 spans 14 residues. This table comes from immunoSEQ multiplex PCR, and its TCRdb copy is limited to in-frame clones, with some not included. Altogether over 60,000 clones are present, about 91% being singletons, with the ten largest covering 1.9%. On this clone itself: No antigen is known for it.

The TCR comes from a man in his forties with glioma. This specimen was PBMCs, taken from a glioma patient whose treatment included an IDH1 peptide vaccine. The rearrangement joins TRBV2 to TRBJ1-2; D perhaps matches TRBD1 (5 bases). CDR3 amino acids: CASSEGTWGKSYTF. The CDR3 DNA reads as TGTGCCAGCAGTGAAGGGACATGGGGCAAGAGCTACACCTTC.